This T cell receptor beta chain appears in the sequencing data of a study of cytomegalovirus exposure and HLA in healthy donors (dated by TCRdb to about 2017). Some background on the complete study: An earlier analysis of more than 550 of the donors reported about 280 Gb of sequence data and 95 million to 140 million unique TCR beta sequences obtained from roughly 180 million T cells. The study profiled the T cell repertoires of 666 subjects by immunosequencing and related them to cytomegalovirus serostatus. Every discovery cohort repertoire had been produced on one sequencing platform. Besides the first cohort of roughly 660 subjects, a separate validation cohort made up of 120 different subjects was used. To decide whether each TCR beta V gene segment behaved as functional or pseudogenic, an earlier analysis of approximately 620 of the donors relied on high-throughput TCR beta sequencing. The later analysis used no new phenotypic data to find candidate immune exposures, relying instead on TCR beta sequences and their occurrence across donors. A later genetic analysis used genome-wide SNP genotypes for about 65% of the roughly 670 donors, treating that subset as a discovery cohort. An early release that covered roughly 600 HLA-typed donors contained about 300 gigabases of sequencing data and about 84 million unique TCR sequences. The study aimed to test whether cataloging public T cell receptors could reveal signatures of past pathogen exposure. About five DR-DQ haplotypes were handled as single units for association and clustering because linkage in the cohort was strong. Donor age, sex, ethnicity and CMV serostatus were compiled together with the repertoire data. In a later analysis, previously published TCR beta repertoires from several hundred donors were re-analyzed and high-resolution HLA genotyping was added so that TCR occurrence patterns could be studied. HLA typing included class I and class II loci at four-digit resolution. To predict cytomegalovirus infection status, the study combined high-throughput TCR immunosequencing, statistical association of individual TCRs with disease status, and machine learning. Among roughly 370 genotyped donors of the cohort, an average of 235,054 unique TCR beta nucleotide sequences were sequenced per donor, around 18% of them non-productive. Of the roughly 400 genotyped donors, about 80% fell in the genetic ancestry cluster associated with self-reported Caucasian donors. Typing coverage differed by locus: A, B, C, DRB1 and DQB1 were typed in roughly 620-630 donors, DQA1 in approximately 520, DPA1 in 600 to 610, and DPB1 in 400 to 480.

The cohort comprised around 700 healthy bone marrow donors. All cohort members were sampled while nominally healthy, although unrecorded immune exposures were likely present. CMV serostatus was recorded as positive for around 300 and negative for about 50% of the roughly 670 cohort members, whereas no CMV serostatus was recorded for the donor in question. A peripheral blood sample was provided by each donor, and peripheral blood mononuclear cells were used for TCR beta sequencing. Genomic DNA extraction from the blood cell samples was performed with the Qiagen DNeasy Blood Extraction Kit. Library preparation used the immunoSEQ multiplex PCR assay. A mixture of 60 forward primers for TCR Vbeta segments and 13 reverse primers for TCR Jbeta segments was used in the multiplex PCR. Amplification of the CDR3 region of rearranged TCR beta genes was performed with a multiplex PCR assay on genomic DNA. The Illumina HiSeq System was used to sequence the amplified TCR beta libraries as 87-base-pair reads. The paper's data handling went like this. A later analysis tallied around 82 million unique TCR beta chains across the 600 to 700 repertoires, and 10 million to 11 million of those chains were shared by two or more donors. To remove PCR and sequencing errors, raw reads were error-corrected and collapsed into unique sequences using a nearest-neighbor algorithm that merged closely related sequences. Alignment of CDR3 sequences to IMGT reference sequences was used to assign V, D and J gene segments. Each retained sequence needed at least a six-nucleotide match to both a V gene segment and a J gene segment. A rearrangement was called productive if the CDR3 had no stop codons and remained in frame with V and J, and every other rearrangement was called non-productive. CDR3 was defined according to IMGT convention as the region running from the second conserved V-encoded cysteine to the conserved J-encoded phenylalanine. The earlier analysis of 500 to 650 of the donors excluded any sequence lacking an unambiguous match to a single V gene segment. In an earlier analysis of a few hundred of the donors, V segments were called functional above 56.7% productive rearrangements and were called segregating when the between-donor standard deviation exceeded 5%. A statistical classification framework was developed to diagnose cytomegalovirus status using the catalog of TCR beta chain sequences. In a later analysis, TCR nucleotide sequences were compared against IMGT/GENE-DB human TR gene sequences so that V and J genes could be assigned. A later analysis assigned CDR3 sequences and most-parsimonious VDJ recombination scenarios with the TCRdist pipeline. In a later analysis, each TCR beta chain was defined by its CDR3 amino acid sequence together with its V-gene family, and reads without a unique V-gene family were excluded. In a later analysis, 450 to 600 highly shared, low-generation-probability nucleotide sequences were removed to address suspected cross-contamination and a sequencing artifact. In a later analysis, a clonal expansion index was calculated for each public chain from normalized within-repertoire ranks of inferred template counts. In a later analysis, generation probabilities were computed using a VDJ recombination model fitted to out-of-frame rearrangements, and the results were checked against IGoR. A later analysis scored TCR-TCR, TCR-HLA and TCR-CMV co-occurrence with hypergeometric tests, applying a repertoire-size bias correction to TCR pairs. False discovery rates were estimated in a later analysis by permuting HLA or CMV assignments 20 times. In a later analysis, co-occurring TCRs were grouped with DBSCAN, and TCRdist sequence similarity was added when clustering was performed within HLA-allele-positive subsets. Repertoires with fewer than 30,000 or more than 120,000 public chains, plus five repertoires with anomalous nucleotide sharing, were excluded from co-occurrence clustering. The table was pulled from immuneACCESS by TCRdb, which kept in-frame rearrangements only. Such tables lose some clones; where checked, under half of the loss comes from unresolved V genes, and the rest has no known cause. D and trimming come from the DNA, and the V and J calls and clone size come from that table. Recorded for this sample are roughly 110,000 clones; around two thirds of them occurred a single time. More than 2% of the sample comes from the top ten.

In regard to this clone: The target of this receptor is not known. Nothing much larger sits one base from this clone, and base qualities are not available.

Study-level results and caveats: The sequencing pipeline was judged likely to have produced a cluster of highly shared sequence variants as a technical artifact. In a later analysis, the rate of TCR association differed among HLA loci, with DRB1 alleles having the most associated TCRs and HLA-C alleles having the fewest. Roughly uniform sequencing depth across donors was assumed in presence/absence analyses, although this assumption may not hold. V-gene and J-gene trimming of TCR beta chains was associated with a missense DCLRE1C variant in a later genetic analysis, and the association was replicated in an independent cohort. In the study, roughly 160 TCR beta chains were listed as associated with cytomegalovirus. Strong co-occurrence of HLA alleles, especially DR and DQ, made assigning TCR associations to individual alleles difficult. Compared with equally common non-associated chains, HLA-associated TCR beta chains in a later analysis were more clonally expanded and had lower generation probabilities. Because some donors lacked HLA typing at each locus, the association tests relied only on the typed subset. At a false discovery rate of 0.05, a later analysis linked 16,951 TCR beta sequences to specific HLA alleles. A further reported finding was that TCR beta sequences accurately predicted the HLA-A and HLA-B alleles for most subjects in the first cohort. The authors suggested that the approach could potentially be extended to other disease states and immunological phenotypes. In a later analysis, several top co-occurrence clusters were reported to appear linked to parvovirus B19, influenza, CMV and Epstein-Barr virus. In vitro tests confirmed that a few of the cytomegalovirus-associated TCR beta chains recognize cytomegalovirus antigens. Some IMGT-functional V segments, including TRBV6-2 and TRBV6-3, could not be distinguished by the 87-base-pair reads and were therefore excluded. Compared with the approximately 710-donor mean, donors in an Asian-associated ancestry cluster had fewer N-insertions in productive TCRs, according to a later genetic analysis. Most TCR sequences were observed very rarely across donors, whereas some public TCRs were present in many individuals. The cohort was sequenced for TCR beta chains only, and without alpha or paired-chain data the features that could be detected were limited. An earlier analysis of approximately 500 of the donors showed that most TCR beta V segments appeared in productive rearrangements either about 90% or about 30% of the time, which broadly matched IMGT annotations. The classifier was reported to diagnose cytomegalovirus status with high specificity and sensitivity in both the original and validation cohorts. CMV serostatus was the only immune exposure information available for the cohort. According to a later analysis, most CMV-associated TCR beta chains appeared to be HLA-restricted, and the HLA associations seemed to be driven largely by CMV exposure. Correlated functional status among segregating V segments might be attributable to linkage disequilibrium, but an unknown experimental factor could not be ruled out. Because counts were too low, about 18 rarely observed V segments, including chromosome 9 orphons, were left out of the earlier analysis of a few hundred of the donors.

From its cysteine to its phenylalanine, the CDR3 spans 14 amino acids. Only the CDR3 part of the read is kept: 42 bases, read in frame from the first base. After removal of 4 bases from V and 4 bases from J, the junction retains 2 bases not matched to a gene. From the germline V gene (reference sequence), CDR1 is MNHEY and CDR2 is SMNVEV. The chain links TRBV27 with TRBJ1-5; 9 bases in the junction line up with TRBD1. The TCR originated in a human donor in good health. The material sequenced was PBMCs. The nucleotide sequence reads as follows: TGTGCCAGCAGTTCCGGGACAGGGAATCAGCCCCAGCATTTT. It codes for CASSSGTGNQPQHF.